Below, 30 T cell receptor beta chains from the same sample are listed, as sequenced in a study of blood T cell repertoires in COVID-19. Data came from immunoSEQ multiplex PCR; TCRdb stores just in-frame clones and leaves some out. The repertoire includes 95,000 to 150,000 clones, roughly three quarters of them detected once, and 6.5% to 9% sits in the top ten. Sequencing was done on a sample of peripheral blood. Receptors originate from a human donor in a cohort sampled during active COVID-19.

This clone was recorded a few times. The rearrangement links TRBV5-1 to TRBJ2-7, with TRBD2 identical over 8 bases. CDR3 length: 14 amino acids. CDR1 and CDR2 from the germline V gene are SGHRS and YFSETQ. With V trimmed by 4 bases and J by 3 bases, 6 bases remained unmatched. The chain's CDR3 is CASSRAGEDYEQYF. The CDR3 nucleotides read TGCGCCAGCAGCCGAGCGGGAGAGGACTACGAGCAGTACTTC.

The chain joins TRBV5-1 to TRBJ2-7, with unresolved D. This CDR3 is 13 amino acids long. V gave up 0 bases and J gave up 2 bases, with 6 bases separating them. Germline V gene data show CDR1 as SGHRS and CDR2 as YFSETQ. The CDR3, as DNA: TGCGCCAGCAGCTTGGGCACACCCTACGAGCAGTACTTC. Translating gives CASSLGTPYEQYF.

This clone was picked up one time. The J gene is TRBJ1-1, the V gene TRBV3-1 (or the pseudogene TRBV3-2); 8 nucleotides match TRBD1. The germline gives CDR1 LGHDT, CDR2 YNNKEL (reference sequence). V lost 4 bases to trimming and J lost 10 bases; unmatched junction nucleotides: 8. There are 13 residues in the CDR3. DNA of the CDR3: TGTGCCAGCAGCCTCCGGGACAGGCTTGGAGCTTTCTTT. It specifies CASSLRDRLGAFF.

The J gene is TRBJ2-2, the V gene TRBV13, with D perhaps matching TRBD1 (6 bases). From germline, CDR1 is PRHDT and CDR2 FYEKMQ (reference sequence). Trimming cost V 5 bases and J 1 base, with 14 bases left between them. The length of the CDR3 is 16 residues. CDR3 coding DNA: TGTGCCAGCAGCACTACCACACAGGGGAACACCGGGGAGCTGTTTTTT. Translating it yields CASSTTTQGNTGELFF. Filled out from reference TRBV13 and TRBJ2-2, the complete variable domain reads AAGVIQSPRHLIKEKRETATLKCYPIPRHDTVYWYQQGPGQDPQFLISFYEKMQSDKGSIPDRFSAQQFSDYHSELNMSSLELGDSALYFCASSTTTQGNTGELFFGEGSRLTVL.

This clone was seen only a few times. The V gene is TRBV12-5, the J gene TRBJ1-1; unclear D gene. CDR3 size: 10 residues. V was pared by 6 bases and J by 5 bases, with 4 bases between. Germline CDR1 and CDR2: LGHNT and FRNRAP. The CDR3 DNA sequence: TGTGCTAGTGGCAAAACTGAAGCTTTCTTT. This sequence encodes CASGKTEAFF.

This chain joins TRBV5-1 and TRBJ2-5; 11 bases map to TRBD2. Germline assignment: CDR1 SGHRS and CDR2 YFSETQ. CDR3 length: 15 residues. V was clipped by 4 bases and J by 5 bases; unmatched bases: 7. The CDR3 reads CASSPSGGPGETQYF. The CDR3 DNA sequence: TGCGCCAGCAGCCCTAGCGGGGGGCCGGGTGAGACCCAGTACTTC.

This clone was observed a few times. The chain couples TRBV28 to TRBJ2-7; 11 nucleotides agree with TRBD1. The CDR3 consists of 13 residues. V trimming: 6 bases; J trimming: 6 bases; junction bases outside the gene matches: 4. CDR1 and CDR2 from the germline V gene are MDHEN and SYDVKM. The CDR3 bases are TGTGCCAGCAGCCGGGGACAGGGGGGCGAGCAGTACTTC. Protein: CASSRGQGGEQYF.

CDR3 coding DNA: TGTGCCAGCAGCGCGTGGACCCGGGGCGGGGGGCTCCAAGAGACCCAGTACTTC. As protein: CASSAWTRGGGLQETQYF. This rearrangement joins TRBV7-9 to TRBJ2-5; 8 bases fit TRBD2. V was pared by 5 bases and J by 1 base, with 15 bases of the junction left unmatched. Germline V gene data show CDR1 as SEHNR and CDR2 as FQNEAQ (reference sequence). CDR3 length: 18 residues.

This CDR3 is CASSRERLLTGTEAFF. The CDR3 coding sequence is TGTGCCAGCAGCCGGGAAAGGCTCTTGACTGGCACTGAAGCTTTCTTT. The gene calls are TRBV11-3 and TRBJ1-1; no definite D call. CDR1 is SGHNT and CDR2 is YENEEA in the germline V gene. This CDR3 comprises 16 residues. V shed 5 bases and J shed 4 bases, with 20 bases lying between them. The complete variable domain, with remaining parts taken from reference TRBV11-3 and TRBJ1-1, reads EAGVVQSPRYKIIEKKQPVAFWCNPISGHNTLYWYLQNLGQGPELLIRYENEEAVDDSQLPKDRFSAERLKGVDSTLKIQPAELGDSAVYLCASSRERLLTGTEAFFGQGTRLTVV.

The chain is built from TRBV2 and TRBJ1-1, with D perhaps TRBD1 (6 bases). This CDR3 contains 16 residues. V lost 6 bases and J lost 4, with 21 bases in between. The germline V gene has CDR1 SNHLY and CDR2 FYNNEI. In nucleotides, the CDR3 is TGTGCCAGCAGCAACGCCGGGACACTGGGGAGCACTGAAGCTTTCTTT. Amino acid sequence: CASSNAGTLGSTEAFF.

This chain connects TRBV30 to TRBJ2-1; unclear D gene. Germline V CDR1 and CDR2: GTSNPN, SVGIG (reference sequence). The CDR3 consists of 12 residues. The ends were cut back, 2 bases at V and 7 bases at J, with 9 bases in the middle. CDR3 loop: CAWSTGRNEQFF. The CDR3, as DNA: TGTGCCTGGAGTACGGGTAGAAATGAGCAGTTCTTC.

The CDR3 region has the DNA TGTGCCAGCAGCTTTAATCTCGTTTCTGAAGCTTTCTTT. As protein: CASSFNLVSEAFF. The V gene is TRBV11-2, the J gene TRBJ1-1, with D uncertain. V was clipped by 3 bases and J by 6 bases, with 11 bases between them. The germline CDR1 and CDR2 sequences are SGHAT and FQNNGV. This CDR3 region has 13 residues.

This clone was detected only once. The chain combines TRBV18 with TRBJ1-4; TRBD1 might be the D (5 bases). Germline V gene data show CDR1 as KGHSH and CDR2 as LQKENI. Trimming stripped 3 bases from V and 8 bases from J, with 10 bases between. The CDR3 totals 13 residues. CDR3 DNA sequence: TGTGCCAGCTCACCGGGACTCGGGGAAAAACTGTTTTTT. This sequence encodes CASSPGLGEKLFF. The variable domain in full, completed from reference TRBV18 and TRBJ1-4, reads NAGVMQNPRHLVRRRGQEARLRCSPMKGHSHVYWYRQLPEEGLKFMVYLQKENIIDESGMPKERFSAEFPKEGPSILRIQQVVRGDSAAYFCASSPGLGEKLFFGSGTQLSVL.

The V gene is TRBV3-1 (or the pseudogene TRBV3-2), the J gene TRBJ1-4; D is ambiguous. Germline V lookup: CDR1 LGHDT, CDR2 YNNKEL (reference sequence). The CDR3 extends over 13 amino acids. The germline V and J ends were trimmed by 0 bases and 7 bases, with 6 bases remaining between them. The CDR3 sequence is CASSQDRGEKLFF. Written as DNA, the CDR3 is TGTGCCAGCAGCCAAGATAGAGGTGAAAAACTGTTTTTT.

This chain uses TRBV30 with TRBJ1-1, with no clear D. The CDR3 sequence is 13 residues long. Germline V gene lookup returns CDR1 GTSNPN and CDR2 SVGIG (reference sequence). The V end was cut by 5 bases, the J end by 9 bases, with 19 bases between. DNA of the CDR3: TGTGCCTGGGGGGTGGAGGACTCGAATAAAGCTTTCTTT. It is translated as CAWGVEDSNKAFF.

This rearrangement joins TRBV6-5 to TRBJ2-7; no firm D call. This CDR3 is built from 14 residues. Between the trimmed V and J ends, which lost 2 bases and 1 base, there was a span of 9 bases. CDR1 and CDR2 from the germline V gene are MNHEY and SVGAGI. The CDR3: CASSYGQSSYEQYF. DNA for the CDR3: TGTGCCAGCAGTTACGGGCAATCTTCCTACGAGCAGTACTTC.

This chain uses TRBV7-6 with TRBJ2-7; 11 bases match TRBD1. CDR3 size: 14 residues. From germline, CDR1 is SGHVS and CDR2 FNYEAQ. The trim removed 4 bases at V and 5 bases at J, leaving 4 bases unmatched. CDR3 protein: CASSSRTGGNEQYF. DNA of the CDR3: TGTGCCAGCAGCTCCCGGACAGGGGGCAACGAGCAGTACTTC. The full variable domain, completed using reference TRBV7-6 and TRBJ2-7, is GAGVSQSPRYKVTKRGQDVALRCDPISGHVSLYWYRQALGQGPEFLTYFNYEAQQDKSGLPNDRFSAERPEGSISTLTIQRTEQRDSAMYRCASSSRTGGNEQYFGPGTRLTVT.

This rearrangement joins TRBV27 to TRBJ2-7, with 12 bases fitting TRBD2. The CDR3 covers 17 residues. J gave up 4 bases and V 4 bases, and 11 bases lay outside the gene matches. Germline V gives CDR1 MNHEY, CDR2 SMNVEV (reference sequence). CDR3 in DNA: TGTGCCAGCAGTTATGGACTAGCGGGATCCACTGTTTACGAGCAGTACTTC. It translates to CASSYGLAGSTVYEQYF.

This clone was recorded a few times. This chain joins TRBV10-3 and TRBJ1-5; D call uncertain. CDR3 length: 13 residues. Trimming stripped 0 bases from V and 6 bases from J, with 6 bases between. Germline V gives CDR1 ENHRY, CDR2 SYGVKD. CDR3 nucleotide sequence: TGTGCCATCAGTGAGTCGGCAGGTCAGCCCCAGCATTTT. Amino acids: CAISESAGQPQHF.

This clone was counted a few times. The V gene is TRBV6-2 or TRBV6-3, the J gene TRBJ1-6; D not certain. V was cut by 5 bases and J by 8 bases, with 13 bases left in between. The CDR3 is 14 residues long. The V gene's germline CDR1 is MNHEY and CDR2 SVGEGT. CDR3 sequence reads: CASSQLGEDSPLHF. CDR3 coding DNA: TGTGCCAGCAGTCAGCTCGGGGAAGATTCACCCCTCCACTTT.

The chain recombines TRBV6-5 with TRBJ2-1; 8 nucleotides match TRBD2. Per the germline V gene, CDR1 is MNHEY and CDR2 is SVGAGI. CDR3 size: 15 residues. With 4 bases clipped from V and 7 bases from J, the junction kept 9 bases outside the gene matches. CDR3 region: CASSSPGGGKNEQFF. Written as DNA, the CDR3 is TGTGCCAGCAGTTCCCCCGGGGGGGGCAAGAATGAGCAGTTCTTC.

This sequence joins TRBV19 and TRBJ2-7, with TRBD2 matching over 11 bases. Germline CDR1 is LNHDA and CDR2 is SQIVND (reference sequence). This CDR3 is 14 amino acids long. Trimming cost V 5 bases and J 2 bases; bases outside gene matches: 2. For the CDR3, the DNA is TGTGCCAGTAGTCGACTAGCGGGGACCTACGAGCAGTACTTC. It encodes CASSRLAGTYEQYF.

This clone was detected only once. V is TRBV6-7 and J is TRBJ2-7, with a weak D call TRBD2 (6 bases). TRBV6-7 is treated as an ORF (open reading frame) with a function not yet certain. This CDR3 region has 17 residues. V was trimmed by 10 bases and J by 4 bases, leaving 29 bases between them. The CDR3 bases are TGTGCCAACGAACGGACAAAGAGGGACTCCACACCTTACGAGCAGTACTTC. Protein: CANERTKRDSTPYEQYF.

The chain carries TRBV5-1 and TRBJ2-3, with 10 bases that match TRBD2. CDR3 length: 16 residues. With V trimmed by 1 base and J by 5 bases, 7 bases remained unmatched. The germline V gene encodes CDR1 SGHRS and CDR2 YFSETQ. The CDR3 bases are TGCGCCAGCAGCTTGAGCCTAGCGGGGGTGAAAGATACGCAGTATTTT. The encoded protein is CASSLSLAGVKDTQYF.

This clone was seen a single time. The chain couples TRBV5-1 to TRBJ1-1; 11 positions match TRBD1. Germline-derived CDR1 and CDR2 are SGHRS and YFSETQ. The trim removed 5 bases at V and 2 bases at J, leaving 5 bases unmatched. The CDR3 has 15 amino acids. DNA for the CDR3: TGCGCCAGCAGTCCCGGGACAGGGGGAAACACTGAAGCTTTCTTT. Protein product: CASSPGTGGNTEAFF.

The chain recombines TRBV19 with TRBJ1-6, with 8 nucleotides matching TRBD1. The CDR3 sequence is 14 residues long. The ends lost 2 bases at V and 10 bases at J; junction bases unmatched: 4. Germline V gives CDR1 LNHDA, CDR2 SQIVND (reference sequence). This CDR3 reads CASSISGGSSPLHF. Here the CDR3 DNA reads TGTGCCAGTAGTATATCAGGGGGCTCCTCACCCCTCCACTTT.

Only one count was recorded for this clone. Other DNA sequences in this specimen translate into the identical CDR3. The CDR3 reads CASSSGQGASYEQYF. CDR3 coding DNA: TGTGCCAGCAGCTCCGGGCAGGGGGCCTCCTACGAGCAGTACTTC. V and J are TRBV7-9 and TRBJ2-7; 8 bases are a match to TRBD1. The ends lost 4 bases at V and 0 bases at J; junction bases unmatched: 5. The CDR3 sequence is 15 residues long. Germline CDR1 reads SEHNR; CDR2 reads FQNEAQ (reference sequence). The full variable domain, with the rest looked up from reference TRBV7-9 and TRBJ2-7, is DTGVSQNPRHKITKRGQNVTFRCDPISEHNRLYWYRQTLGQGPEFLTYFQNEAQLEKSRLLSDRFSAERPKGSFSTLEIQRTEQGDSAMYLCASSSGQGASYEQYFGPGTRLTVT.

This clone has a handful of counts. The rearrangement uses TRBV13 and TRBJ1-2, with D possibly being TRBD1 (5 bases). This CDR3 has 14 amino acids. Deletions cut 5 bases from V and 3 bases from J, with 13 bases between. Germline V gene lookup returns CDR1 PRHDT and CDR2 FYEKMQ (reference sequence). The chain's CDR3 is CASSQGLGDYGYTF. In DNA, the CDR3 is TGTGCCAGCAGCCAGGGCCTGGGCGACTATGGCTACACCTTC.

This chain joins TRBV4-1 and TRBJ2-2, with a possible D match to TRBD1 (5 bases). Trimming pared 0 bases from V and 4 bases from J, leaving 18 bases between. The CDR3 consists of 18 residues. Germline V CDR1 and CDR2: MGHRA, YSYEKL. CDR3 in amino acids: CASSQDTPGRLGTGELFF. CDR3 nucleotide sequence: TGCGCCAGCAGCCAAGATACCCCAGGGCGTTTGGGCACCGGGGAGCTGTTTTTT.

The CDR3 spells CASSLFGTSGEASYEQYF. Written as DNA, the CDR3 is TGTGCCAGCAGCTTGTTTGGGACTAGCGGGGAAGCCTCCTACGAGCAGTACTTC. The chain uses TRBV5-4 and TRBJ2-7; TRBD2 matches at 13 bases. With 1 base clipped from V and 0 bases from J, the junction kept 7 bases outside the gene matches. Germline V lookup: CDR1 SGHNT, CDR2 YYREEE (reference sequence). The CDR3 runs to 18 residues.